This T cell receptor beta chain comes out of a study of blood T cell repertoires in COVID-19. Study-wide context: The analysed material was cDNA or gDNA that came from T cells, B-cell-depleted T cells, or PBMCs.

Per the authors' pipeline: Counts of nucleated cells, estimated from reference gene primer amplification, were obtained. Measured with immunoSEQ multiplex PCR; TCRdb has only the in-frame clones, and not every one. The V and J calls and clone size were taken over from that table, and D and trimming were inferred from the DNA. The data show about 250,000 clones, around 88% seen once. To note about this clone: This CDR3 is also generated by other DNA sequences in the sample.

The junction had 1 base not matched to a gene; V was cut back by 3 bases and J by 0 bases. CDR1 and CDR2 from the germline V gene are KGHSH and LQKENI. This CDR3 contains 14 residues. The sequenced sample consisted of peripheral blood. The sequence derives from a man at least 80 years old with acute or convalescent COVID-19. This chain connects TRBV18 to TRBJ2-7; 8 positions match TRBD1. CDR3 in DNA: TGTGCCAGCTCACCCGGACAGGGCTCCTACGAGCAGTACTTC. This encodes CASSPGQGSYEQYF.